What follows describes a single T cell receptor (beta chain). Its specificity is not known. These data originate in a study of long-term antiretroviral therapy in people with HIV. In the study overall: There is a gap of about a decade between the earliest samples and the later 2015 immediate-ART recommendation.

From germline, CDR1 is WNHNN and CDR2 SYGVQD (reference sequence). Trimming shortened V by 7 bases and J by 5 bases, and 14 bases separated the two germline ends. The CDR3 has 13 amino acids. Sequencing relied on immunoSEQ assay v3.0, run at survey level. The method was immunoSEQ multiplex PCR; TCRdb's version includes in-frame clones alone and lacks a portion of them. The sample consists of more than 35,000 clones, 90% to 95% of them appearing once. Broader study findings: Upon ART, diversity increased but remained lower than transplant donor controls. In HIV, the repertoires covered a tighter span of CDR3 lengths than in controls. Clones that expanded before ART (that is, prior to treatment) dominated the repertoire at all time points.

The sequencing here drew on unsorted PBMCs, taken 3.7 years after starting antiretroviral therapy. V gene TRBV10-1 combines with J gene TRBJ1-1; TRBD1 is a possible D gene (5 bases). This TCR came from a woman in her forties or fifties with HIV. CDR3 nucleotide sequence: TGCGCCAGCAAGCAGGGTTTGATAACTGAAGCTTTCTTT. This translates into CASKQGLITEAFF.